What follows are 28 T cell receptor beta chains derived from one specimen sequenced in a study of post-analysis software for immune sequencing data. Study-wide findings and caveats: Four or five TRBV segments occurring more often in patients than controls included TRBV5-6, TRBV5-1 and TRBV20-1.

The antigens for these receptors are not known. TCR beta libraries were prepared from cDNA with unique molecular identifiers. TCRdb redid the calling of the PCR reads with MiXCR, one entry per CDR3 protein. Counted here are roughly 870,000 distinct CDR3 sequences, roughly 58% occurring once; the ten biggest clones make up roughly 4.4%. The sample consisted of blood. Every receptor here comes from a girl between 5 and 17 years old with multiple sclerosis.

A few counts support this clonotype. The gene calls are TRBV29-1 and TRBJ1-2; D is possibly TRBD1 (6 bases). Germline V gene sequence: CDR1 SQVTM, CDR2 ANQGSEA. The CDR3 consists of 13 residues. The V gene lost 6 bases and the J gene lost 5 bases, with 16 bases spanning the gap. Written as DNA, the CDR3 is TGCAGCGTCGCGATAGGGACATCATATGGCTACACCTTC. This gives the protein CSVAIGTSYGYTF.

The gene calls are TRBV29-1 and TRBJ2-7; possibly TRBD2 for D (7 bases). This CDR3 is 13 amino acids long. CDR1 is SQVTM and CDR2 is ANQGSEA in the germline V gene. V lost 4 bases and J lost 4, with 14 bases in between. The CDR3 spells CSVGGGRSYEQYF. The CDR3 DNA follows: TGCAGCGTTGGGGGGGGGCGATCGTACGAGCAGTACTTC.

The gene calls are TRBV4-1 and TRBJ1-1, with 7 nucleotides matching TRBD1. Germline assignment: CDR1 MGHRA and CDR2 YSYEKL. V lost 0 bases, J lost 11 bases, and 3 bases stayed unmatched. CDR3 length: 12 amino acids. The CDR3 region has the DNA TGCGCCAGCAGCCAAGAAGGGGGCCCGGCTTTCTTT. Encoded protein: CASSQEGGPAFF.

This clonotype was recorded a few times. The chain couples TRBV5-1 to TRBJ2-1; 11 bases are shared with TRBD1. The V gene's germline CDR1 is SGHRS and CDR2 YFSETQ. The CDR3 has 16 amino acids. V was clipped by 0 bases and J by 4 bases; unmatched bases: 3. The CDR3 bases are TGCGCCAGCAGCTTGGCTGGGACAGGGGGGTACAATGAGCAGTTCTTC. Its protein is CASSLAGTGGYNEQFF.

The rearrangement links TRBV20-1 to TRBJ2-3; 7 bases match TRBD2. V was clipped by 3 bases and J by 2 bases; unmatched bases: 14. Germline V CDR1 and CDR2: DFQATT, SNEGSKA (reference sequence). CDR3 length: 17 amino acids. The DNA for the CDR3 is TGCAGTGCTAGTAGAGCCCCAGTAGCGGGCCTCACAGATACGCAGTATTTT. This translates into CSASRAPVAGLTDTQYF.

The genes are TRBV5-1 and TRBJ2-1; TRBD2 agrees at 8 bases. This CDR3 has 16 residues. Per germline, CDR1 SGHRS and CDR2 YFSETQ. V lost 2 bases and J lost 8; bases outside the gene matches: 12. The chain's CDR3 is CASSFLSGGGGDEQFF. CDR3 bases: TGCGCCAGCAGCTTCTTATCCGGGGGGGGTGGCGATGAGCAGTTCTTC. Based on the CDR3 plus reference TRBV5-1 and TRBJ2-1, the full variable domain is KAGVTQTPRYLIKTRGQQVTLSCSPISGHRSVSWYQQTPGQGLQFLFEYFSETQRNKGNFPGRFSGRQFSNSRSEMNVSTLELGDSALYLCASSFLSGGGGDEQFFGPGTRLTVL.

The chain combines TRBV29-1 with TRBJ1-1; 8 nucleotides agree with TRBD1. Germline V gives CDR1 SQVTM, CDR2 ANQGSEA. This CDR3 contains 14 residues. As DNA, the CDR3 is TGCACCTACACCGCAGGGGGCCCAGGCACTGAAGCTTTCTTT. Protein: CTYTAGGPGTEAFF.

This chain joins TRBV20-1 and TRBJ2-7; TRBD2 matches 8 bases. J was trimmed by 3 bases and V by 2 bases; bases with no gene match: 9. The CDR3 consists of 15 residues. Germline V CDR1 and CDR2: DFQATT, SNEGSKA (reference sequence). The CDR3 bases are TGCAGTGCTAGAAATAACGGGAGGGCCAACTACGAGCAGTACTTC. Translation: CSARNNGRANYEQYF.

V usage is TRBV27 and J usage is TRBJ2-1; TRBD1 aligns across 9 bases. The V gene's germline CDR1 is MNHEY and CDR2 SMNVEV (reference sequence). The length of the CDR3 is 17 residues. J lost 9 bases, V lost 6 bases, and 18 bases had no gene match. Written as DNA, the CDR3 is TGTGCCAGCAGCCCCGGGACAGGGATTAGGAAGAACAGTGAGCAGTTCTTC. Translated: CASSPGTGIRKNSEQFF.

There are a few counts of this clonotype. The J gene is TRBJ2-3, the V gene TRBV14; D is tentatively TRBD1 or TRBD2 (5 bases each). CDR3 size: 16 residues. Germline CDR1 is SGHDN and CDR2 is FVKESK. Deletions cut 1 base from V and 9 bases from J, with 20 bases between. The CDR3 is CASSQGDGLPQITQYF. DNA for the CDR3: TGTGCCAGCAGCCAAGGGGACGGCCTTCCGCAGATAACGCAGTATTTT.

This clonotype was observed a few times. This chain's CDR3 is CASSFIRGVNEQFF. DNA of the CDR3: TGTGCCAGCAGTTTCATCCGGGGGGTCAATGAGCAGTTCTTC. This chain uses TRBV27 with TRBJ2-1, with 7 nucleotides matching TRBD2. The ends lost 3 bases at V and 6 bases at J; junction bases unmatched: 5. The CDR3 loop spans 14 amino acids. Looked up from germline, CDR1 is MNHEY and CDR2 is SMNVEV (reference sequence).

The rearrangement uses TRBV5-1 and TRBJ1-5; TRBD1 matches 7 bases. V was clipped by 7 bases and J by 10 bases; unmatched bases: 11. The CDR3 is made up of 13 amino acids. Looked up from germline, CDR1 is SGHRS and CDR2 is YFSETQ. CDR3 sequence: CASPETGKDPQHF. For the CDR3, the DNA is TGCGCCAGCCCCGAGACAGGGAAGGATCCCCAGCATTTT.

The genes are TRBV5-1 and TRBJ2-7; TRBD1 aligns across 9 bases. The CDR3 has 16 amino acids. The V and J ends lost 5 bases and 5 bases, in that order; junction bases with no gene match: 14. The V gene's germline CDR1 is SGHRS and CDR2 YFSETQ. As DNA, the CDR3 is TGCGCCAGCAGTAATGGGGGACAGGGAGTCCCCCACGAGCAGTACTTC. As protein: CASSNGGQGVPHEQYF.

On this clonotype: Its ends do not fully match the called genes, so a read error is possible. This rearrangement joins TRBV10-3 to TRBJ2-7; D not certain. Germline values: CDR1 ENHRY, CDR2 SYGVKD. The CDR3 runs to 14 residues. CDR3 DNA sequence: TGTGCCATCAGGGGCGATAAAGAGACCTACGAGCAGGACTTC. Translated, it gives CAIRGDKETYEQDF.

As DNA, the CDR3 is TGCAGCGTTGACCGGGACGGACGAAACACTGAAGCTTTCTTT. It encodes CSVDRDGRNTEAFF. The chain employs TRBV29-1 and TRBJ1-1; TRBD1 might be the D (5 bases). CDR1 SQVTM and CDR2 ANQGSEA come from the germline V gene. The CDR3 loop spans 14 amino acids. The V gene lost 3 bases and the J gene lost 2 bases, with 13 bases spanning the gap.

This clonotype has a handful of counts. V gene TRBV5-1 combines with J gene TRBJ2-2; the D gene is possibly TRBD2 (5 bases). CDR3 size: 17 residues. V was pared by 0 bases and J by 6 bases, with 18 bases between. Per germline, CDR1 SGHRS and CDR2 YFSETQ. The CDR3, as DNA: TGCGCCAGCAGCTTGGTCTCCCCGTCGAGCGGATCCGGGGAGCTGTTTTTT. Protein: CASSLVSPSSGSGELFF.

The chain is built from TRBV9 and TRBJ2-5, with TRBD2 matching 7 bases. J was trimmed by 5 bases and V by 6 bases; bases with no gene match: 19. The CDR3 has 17 amino acids. Germline CDR1 SGDLS, CDR2 YYNGEE. CDR3 residues: CASNMSSGGTTRETQYF. The CDR3 bases are TGTGCCAGCAACATGTCTAGCGGCGGAACTACTAGGGAGACCCAGTACTTC.

This clonotype has at least ten counts. The junction differs from germline at one of its ends, possibly a read error. V is TRBV3-1 and J is TRBJ2-5, with TRBD2 matching over 8 bases. The CDR3 is made up of 13 amino acids. Germline values: CDR1 LGHDT, CDR2 YNNKEL (reference sequence). The CDR3 loop is CASSQGLGETQYF. The CDR3 DNA reads as TGCGCCAGCAGCCAGGGACTAGGAGAGACCCAGTACTTC.

The rearrangement uses TRBV20-1 and TRBJ2-1; D perhaps matches TRBD2 (6 bases). The germline V gene has CDR1 DFQATT and CDR2 SNEGSKA (reference sequence). V dropped 3 bases and J dropped 9 bases, with 15 bases sitting between them. The CDR3 loop spans 13 amino acids. CDR3 protein: CSASWTNYGEQFF. CDR3 nucleotide sequence: TGCAGTGCTAGCTGGACTAATTACGGTGAGCAGTTCTTC.

The chain uses TRBV20-1 and TRBJ2-5; 7 nucleotides line up with TRBD1. The tail of the sequence fits TRBJ2-7 better, so the J call may be wrong. This CDR3 has 13 amino acids. CDR1 is DFQATT and CDR2 is SNEGSKA in the germline V gene (reference sequence). CDR3: CSARRQGQDEQYF. CDR3 DNA sequence: TGCAGTGCTAGAAGACAGGGTCAGGACGAGCAGTACTTC.

In this sample, this clonotype turned up a few times. The chain uses TRBV20-1 and TRBJ2-7, with unresolved D. Trimming pared 5 bases from V and 4 bases from J, leaving 18 bases between. Germline values: CDR1 DFQATT, CDR2 SNEGSKA (reference sequence). The CDR3 is 14 amino acids. CDR3 nucleotides: TGCAGTGCTGCAGCGCAGTTCAACGTGTACGAGCAGTACTTC. Translating gives CSAAAQFNVYEQYF.

The chain couples TRBV15 to TRBJ2-3, with a tentative D call TRBD2 (5 bases). V shed 5 bases and J shed 6 bases, with 21 bases lying between them. The CDR3 runs 16 residues. CDR1 and CDR2 (germline): LNHNV, YYDKDF (reference sequence). CDR3 loop: CATSLTSDLGSDTQYF. CDR3 in DNA: TGTGCCACCAGCCTGACTTCGGACTTAGGATCCGATACGCAGTATTTT. Filled out from reference TRBV15 and TRBJ2-3, the complete variable domain reads DAMVIQNPRYQVTQFGKPVTLSCSQTLNHNVMYWYQQKSSQAPKLLFHYYDKDFNNEADTPDNFQSRRPNTSFCFLDIRSPGLGDTAMYLCATSLTSDLGSDTQYFGPGTRLTVL.

This clonotype was counted a few times. The rearrangement links TRBV7-9 to TRBJ2-1; the D is unclear. The CDR3 is 15 residues long. Looked up from germline, CDR1 is SEHNR and CDR2 is FQNEAQ (reference sequence). V gave up 5 bases and J gave up 1 base, with 12 bases separating them. The CDR3 coding sequence is TGTGCCAGCAGCCCCCAAGAGAAATCCTACAATGAGCAGTTCTTC. The encoded protein is CASSPQEKSYNEQFF.

J is TRBJ1-1 and V is TRBV5-1; D is possibly TRBD1 (5 bases). CDR3 size: 15 residues. The V gene's germline CDR1 is SGHRS and CDR2 YFSETQ. The V and J ends lost 4 bases and 1 base respectively, with 14 bases between them. The CDR3 sequence: CASSTGRDGNTEAFF. The CDR3 bases are TGCGCCAGCAGCACGGGGAGGGACGGGAACACTGAAGCTTTCTTT.

V and J are TRBV20-1 and TRBJ2-5; 8 bases agree with TRBD2. The CDR3 length is 13 residues. Germline-derived CDR1 and CDR2 are DFQATT and SNEGSKA (reference sequence). The trim removed 5 bases at V and 5 bases at J, leaving 7 bases unmatched. In DNA, the CDR3 is TGCAGTGCTTGGCGGGGGGCGAGGGAGACCCAGTACTTC. Translating gives CSAWRGARETQYF.

This clonotype was seen more than once but under ten times. The CDR3 sequence: CASSSGLAGGPKETQYF. In DNA, the CDR3 is TGTGCCAGCAGCTCCGGACTAGCGGGAGGGCCGAAAGAGACCCAGTACTTC. The chain employs TRBV7-3 and TRBJ2-5, with 15 nucleotides matching TRBD2. Germline loops: CDR1 SGHTA, CDR2 FQGTGA. The trim removed 4 bases at V and 3 bases at J, leaving 6 bases unmatched. This CDR3 has 17 residues.

The gene calls are TRBV15 and TRBJ2-5; D is undetermined. The last part of the DNA fits TRBJ2-7 better; the J call may be wrong. CDR1 and CDR2 from the germline V gene are LNHNV and YYDKDF (reference sequence). The CDR3 has 11 amino acids. This CDR3 is CATSRFDEQYF. The CDR3 region has the DNA TGTGCCACCAGCAGATTTGACGAGCAGTACTTC.

This clonotype was counted between two and nine times. The V call is TRBV29-1, the J call TRBJ2-3, with D maybe TRBD1 (6 bases). Trimming pared 7 bases from V and 6 bases from J, leaving 8 bases between. The CDR3 spans 10 residues. Germline V gene data show CDR1 as SQVTM and CDR2 as ANQGSEA. The CDR3 reads CSADRDTQYF. In DNA, the CDR3 is TGCAGCGCCGACAGGGATACGCAGTATTTT.